The next 23 T cell receptor beta chains were all read from a single sample in a study of blood T cell repertoires in COVID-19. Measured with immunoSEQ multiplex PCR; TCRdb has only the in-frame clones, and not every one. The sample holds 110,000 to 150,000 clones, 84% seen once. The sample comprised PBMCs or T cells enriched from blood (not recorded which). The source is a woman under 30 who had been exposed to COVID-19.

This clone was found a few times. This chain uses TRBV10-3 with TRBJ1-6, with D maybe TRBD1 (6 bases). CDR1 and CDR2 from the germline V gene are ENHRY and SYGVKD. Trimming removed 9 bases at V and 6 bases at J, with 15 bases between. There are 14 residues in the CDR3. CDR3 loop: CAINRDGRNSPLHF. The CDR3 bases are TGTGCCATAAACAGGGACGGGCGTAATTCACCCCTCCACTTT.

CDR3 region: CASSIRLASAGTDTQYF. The DNA of the CDR3 is TGTGCCAGTAGTATACGGTTGGCTAGCGCTGGCACAGATACGCAGTATTTT. The rearrangement joins TRBV19 to TRBJ2-3, with D possibly matching TRBD2 (6 bases). V lost 2 bases and J 1 base, leaving 16 bases between the germline ends. Germline assignment: CDR1 LNHDA and CDR2 SQIVND (reference sequence). The CDR3 has 17 residues.

This clone came up a few times. The chain joins TRBV19 to TRBJ1-5; unclear D gene. Deletions cut 5 bases from V and 0 bases from J, with 11 bases between. Germline V lookup: CDR1 LNHDA, CDR2 SQIVND (reference sequence). The CDR3 covers 15 residues. CDR3 in amino acids: CASSPLLYSNQPQHF. The CDR3 DNA reads as TGTGCCAGTAGTCCACTGTTGTATAGCAATCAGCCCCAGCATTTT.

The chain joins TRBV13 to TRBJ1-2, with D possibly being TRBD1 (5 bases). V gave up 4 bases and J gave up 0 bases, with 18 bases separating them. The CDR3 covers 17 residues. Per germline, CDR1 PRHDT and CDR2 FYEKMQ (reference sequence). The CDR3 protein is CASSSRNGADSNYGYTF. CDR3 nucleotides: TGTGCCAGCAGCTCAAGAAATGGGGCGGATTCTAACTATGGCTACACCTTC.

The gene calls are TRBV19 and TRBJ2-1; 7 bases agree with TRBD1. The trim removed 4 bases at V and 5 bases at J, leaving 5 bases unmatched. Germline V gene lookup returns CDR1 LNHDA and CDR2 SQIVND (reference sequence). The CDR3 spans 14 residues. CDR3 amino acids: CASSTRQGHNEQFF. In nucleotides, the CDR3 is TGTGCCAGTAGTACCAGACAGGGTCACAATGAGCAGTTCTTC.

This clone came up a few times. V and J are TRBV28 and TRBJ2-2, with TRBD2 identical over 8 bases. This CDR3 is 16 amino acids long. The germline gives CDR1 MDHEN, CDR2 SYDVKM. The ends lost 6 bases at V and 7 bases at J; junction bases unmatched: 13. CDR3 nucleotide sequence: TGTGCCAGCAGCCCTCCCGGGACTAGATTTTACGGGGAGCTGTTTTTT. As protein: CASSPPGTRFYGELFF.

The chain is built from TRBV24-1 and TRBJ1-1, with 10 positions matching TRBD1. Germline V gives CDR1 KGHDR, CDR2 SFDVKD. The CDR3 contains 14 residues. Losses at the gene ends were 7 bases for V and 1 base for J; bases not matched to a gene: 2. CDR3 coding DNA: TGTGCCACCAGAGGACAGGGGGAGAACACTGAAGCTTTCTTT. This sequence encodes CATRGQGENTEAFF.

The rearrangement links TRBV19 to TRBJ1-6; D remains unclear. The CDR3 extends over 14 amino acids. Germline V lookup: CDR1 LNHDA, CDR2 SQIVND (reference sequence). Trimming cost V 8 bases and J 3 bases, with 11 bases left between them. In DNA form, the CDR3 reads TGTGCCAGTCCCCTTACTTACTATAATTCACCCCTCCACTTT. Translation gives CASPLTYYNSPLHF.

This chain joins TRBV6-5 and TRBJ1-1, with D possibly TRBD1 on 5 matching bases. The ends were cut back, 4 bases at V and 1 base at J, with 10 bases in the middle. In germline, CDR1 is MNHEY, CDR2 SVGAGI. The CDR3 totals 14 residues. In DNA, the CDR3 is TGTGCCAGCAGTTCGACAGTGTCGAACACTGAAGCTTTCTTT. It encodes CASSSTVSNTEAFF.

V gene TRBV27 combines with J gene TRBJ1-5, with D possibly TRBD1 on 6 matching bases. The length of the CDR3 is 14 residues. The germline V gene has CDR1 MNHEY and CDR2 SMNVEV (reference sequence). V gave up 9 bases and J gave up 3 bases, with 15 bases separating them. This CDR3 is CASPDSNLNQPQHF. The CDR3 nucleotides are TGTGCCAGTCCGGACAGCAACCTCAATCAGCCCCAGCATTTT.

V usage is TRBV7-9 and J usage is TRBJ2-7; D gene unclear. Trimming took off 1 base at V and 1 base at J, with 8 bases between the two ends. The length of the CDR3 is 14 residues. Germline V lookup: CDR1 SEHNR, CDR2 FQNEAQ (reference sequence). The CDR3 spells CASSLVVTSYEQYF. DNA of the CDR3: TGTGCCAGCAGCTTAGTCGTAACATCCTACGAGCAGTACTTC.

The chain carries TRBV7-9 and TRBJ2-7; 7 bases fit TRBD1. CDR3 size: 15 residues. With 5 bases clipped from V and 1 base from J, the junction kept 8 bases outside the gene matches. CDR1 is SEHNR, CDR2 FQNEAQ, per germline (reference sequence). The CDR3 nucleotides read TGTGCCAGCAGCAACGCCCGGGACAGATCCTACGAGCAGTACTTC. Its protein is CASSNARDRSYEQYF.

This chain links TRBV5-1 with TRBJ2-1, with TRBD2 identical over 11 bases. This CDR3 spans 17 amino acids. With V trimmed by 3 bases and J by 2 bases, 7 bases remained unmatched. The germline V gene encodes CDR1 SGHRS and CDR2 YFSETQ. The CDR3 region has the DNA TGCGCCAGCAGCTCTGGGACTAGCGGAAAAGCCTACAATGAGCAGTTCTTC. Protein product: CASSSGTSGKAYNEQFF.

The V gene is TRBV10-2, the J gene TRBJ2-7; D not certain. V was shortened by 2 bases and J by 2 bases, with 7 bases between the two germline ends. Looked up from germline, CDR1 is WSHSY and CDR2 is SAAADI. The CDR3 loop spans 13 amino acids. The CDR3 coding sequence is TGCGCCAGCAGTGAGGGTGGCCCCTACGAGCAGTACTTC. Its protein product is CASSEGGPYEQYF.

The chain recombines TRBV7-9 with TRBJ1-5; no reliable D call. Germline V gene data show CDR1 as SEHNR and CDR2 as FQNEAQ (reference sequence). Trimming left V 1 base short and J 4 bases short, with 8 bases between. This CDR3 is 14 amino acids long. The CDR3 region is CASSLEQSNQPQHF. In DNA, the CDR3 is TGTGCCAGCAGCTTAGAACAATCGAATCAGCCCCAGCATTTT. The full variable domain, rest sourced from reference TRBV7-9 and TRBJ1-5, is DTGVSQNPRHKITKRGQNVTFRCDPISEHNRLYWYRQTLGQGPEFLTYFQNEAQLEKSRLLSDRFSAERPKGSFSTLEIQRTEQGDSAMYLCASSLEQSNQPQHFGDGTRLSIL.

The chain uses TRBV15 and TRBJ2-2; 7 nucleotides agree with TRBD2. V shed 3 bases and J 4 bases; nucleotides not matched to a gene: 8. This CDR3 is 16 amino acids long. Germline V CDR1 and CDR2: LNHNV, YYDKDF (reference sequence). The CDR3 coding sequence is TGTGCCACCAGCAGGCCAGGACTAGGAGGCACCGGGGAGCTGTTTTTT. Encoded protein: CATSRPGLGGTGELFF.

This clone was observed once. The rearrangement joins TRBV7-9 to TRBJ1-3, with D unclear. The CDR3 is made up of 15 amino acids. Per the germline V gene, CDR1 is SEHNR and CDR2 is FQNEAQ (reference sequence). Trimming removed 2 bases from V and 1 base from J, with 9 bases in between. CDR3 region: CASSLFGMSGNTIYF. DNA for the CDR3: TGTGCCAGCAGCTTATTCGGGATGTCTGGAAACACCATATATTTT.

The rearrangement joins TRBV24-1 to TRBJ2-7, with 10 positions matching TRBD2. V trimming: 5 bases; J trimming: 0 bases; junction bases outside the gene matches: 6. The CDR3 is 16 amino acids. Germline assignment: CDR1 KGHDR and CDR2 SFDVKD. The CDR3 bases are TGTGCCACCAGTGCCTTTACTAGCGGGGCCTCCTACGAGCAGTACTTC. Translating it yields CATSAFTSGASYEQYF.

V and J are TRBV5-6 and TRBJ1-5; 10 nucleotides agree with TRBD1. Trimming cost V 0 bases and J 4 bases; bases outside gene matches: 1. Germline values: CDR1 SGHDT, CDR2 YYEEEE. CDR3 length equals 15 residues. CDR3 protein: CASSLGTGGNQPQHF. The CDR3, as DNA: TGTGCCAGCAGCTTGGGGACAGGGGGTAATCAGCCCCAGCATTTT. Complete variable domain (other parts from reference TRBV5-6 and TRBJ1-5): DAGVTQSPTHLIKTRGQQVTLRCSPKSGHDTVSWYQQALGQGPQFIFQYYEEEERQRGNFPDRFSGHQFPNYSSELNVNALLLGDSALYLCASSLGTGGNQPQHFGDGTRLSIL.

This sequence joins TRBV10-3 and TRBJ1-1; no definite D call. V gave up 6 bases and J gave up 5 bases, with 16 bases separating them. The CDR3 totals 14 residues. From germline, CDR1 is ENHRY and CDR2 SYGVKD. The CDR3 nucleotides are TGTGCCATCAGGGCATCGGGAGGTTGGACTGAAGCTTTCTTT. Protein: CAIRASGGWTEAFF.

This chain connects TRBV29-1 to TRBJ1-2; D call uncertain. The CDR3 length is 14 residues. CDR1 is SQVTM and CDR2 is ANQGSEA in the germline V gene. Trimming took off 4 bases at V and 6 bases at J, with 18 bases between the two ends. The CDR3 is CSVVTRSRWDGYTF. In DNA, the CDR3 is TGCAGCGTTGTGACCCGATCTAGGTGGGATGGCTACACCTTC.

This chain connects TRBV3-1 (or the pseudogene TRBV3-2) to TRBJ1-2, with 7 bases identical to TRBD1. V lost 0 bases to trimming and J lost 6 bases; unmatched junction nucleotides: 4. The V gene's germline CDR1 is LGHDT and CDR2 YNNKEL (reference sequence). The CDR3 length is 14 residues. CDR3 in DNA: TGTGCCAGCAGCCAAGATCTAACAGGGGATGGCTACACCTTC. This gives the protein CASSQDLTGDGYTF.

V and J are TRBV19 and TRBJ1-5, with 7 nucleotides matching TRBD1. The length of the CDR3 is 16 residues. The V segment lost 6 bases and the J segment 4 bases; nucleotides outside the gene matches: 12. The V gene's germline CDR1 is LNHDA and CDR2 SQIVND (reference sequence). The chain's CDR3 is CASSLEVTGVNQPQHF. In nucleotides, the CDR3 is TGTGCCAGTAGCCTGGAAGTAACAGGGGTGAATCAGCCCCAGCATTTT.